These 15 T cell receptor beta chains were sequenced from one sample in a study of blood T cells in healthy people across ages. The second PCR ran roughly 6 to 11 cycles with a sample-barcoded 5' primer and J-beta primers. From the 5' RACE reads, TCRdb called clonotypes with MiXCR, one entry per CDR3 protein. This table has around 800,000 distinct CDR3 sequences, 25% to 30% appearing once. Separately, the same data were catalogued under a study of T cells of mothers and their children.

Sequencing used blood. Source of these receptors: a boy between 10 and 17 years old in good health.

This clonotype has just a few counts. V gene TRBV10-3 combines with J gene TRBJ2-7; D is ambiguous. CDR3 size: 11 residues. Germline-derived CDR1 and CDR2 are ENHRY and SYGVKD. V was clipped by 4 bases and J by 3 bases, with 4 bases between them. CDR3 loop: CAISVNYEQYF. The CDR3 nucleotides read TGTGCCATCAGTGTTAACTACGAGCAGTACTTC.

The chain combines TRBV3-1 with TRBJ1-2, with a weak D call TRBD1 (6 bases). This CDR3 has 16 amino acids. The germline V and J ends were trimmed by 1 base and 8 bases, with 20 bases remaining between them. Germline V CDR1 and CDR2: LGHDT, YNNKEL (reference sequence). This CDR3 reads CASSQVIPTGIYGYTF. The CDR3 coding sequence is TGTGCCAGCAGCCAAGTAATTCCCACAGGGATCTACGGCTACACCTTC. The whole variable domain, filled in from reference TRBV3-1 and TRBJ1-2, reads DTAVSQTPKYLVTQMGNDKSIKCEQNLGHDTMYWYKQDSKKFLKIMFSYNNKELIINETVPNRFSPKSPDKAHLNLHINSLELGDSAVYFCASSQVIPTGIYGYTFGSGTRLTVV.

This clonotype has a single count. V and J are TRBV4-1 and TRBJ2-3; possibly TRBD1 for D (6 bases). Per the germline V gene, CDR1 is MGHRA and CDR2 is YSYEKL. The V gene lost 8 bases and the J gene lost 5 bases, with 11 bases spanning the gap. CDR3 length: 12 amino acids. The CDR3: CASGKGGDTQYF. CDR3 sequence (DNA): TGCGCCAGCGGTAAAGGGGGAGATACGCAGTATTTT.

This clonotype has only a few counts. CDR3 in DNA: TGTGCCAGCAGTTTAGGGGGACGATCGTATGGCTACACCTTC. Amino acids: CASSLGGRSYGYTF. This chain connects TRBV27 to TRBJ1-2; D might be TRBD1 (5 bases). This CDR3 contains 14 residues. The V gene's germline CDR1 is MNHEY and CDR2 SMNVEV (reference sequence). The V gene lost 2 bases and the J gene lost 5 bases, with 12 bases spanning the gap.

This chain joins TRBV27 and TRBJ2-7; TRBD1 is a possible D gene (6 bases). CDR1 and CDR2 (germline): MNHEY, SMNVEV (reference sequence). Deletions cut 4 bases from V and 0 bases from J, with 13 bases between. CDR3 length equals 15 residues. The CDR3 loop reads CASSSGQFLSYEQYF. CDR3 DNA sequence: TGTGCCAGCAGTTCCGGACAGTTTCTCTCCTACGAGCAGTACTTC.

This chain links TRBV5-1 with TRBJ2-7; D unresolved. Germline V lookup: CDR1 SGHRS, CDR2 YFSETQ. The CDR3 is 15 residues long. Trimming removed 0 bases at V and 0 bases at J, with 10 bases between. The CDR3: CASSLGLGTSYEQYF. The CDR3 DNA follows: TGCGCCAGCAGCTTGGGGTTGGGCACCTCCTACGAGCAGTACTTC.

This clonotype appeared a few times. This chain joins TRBV12-3 or TRBV12-4 and TRBJ1-1; D perhaps matches TRBD1 (5 bases). Trimming pared 6 bases from V and 1 base from J, leaving 12 bases between. This CDR3 spans 14 amino acids. CDR3 in DNA: TGTGCCAGCAGCTGGGGACGGCAGAACACTGAAGCTTTCTTT. Translation: CASSWGRQNTEAFF.

This clonotype was recorded a few times. CDR3 sequence reads: CASSAPGGRNEQYF. The CDR3, as DNA: TGTGCCAGCAGCGCCCCGGGGGGGCGCAATGAGCAGTACTTC. The V and J genes are TRBV9 and TRBJ2-5; 8 nucleotides line up with TRBD2. The length of the CDR3 is 14 residues. Trimming removed 3 bases from V and 11 bases from J; junction bases left unmatched: 12. The germline V gene encodes CDR1 SGDLS and CDR2 YYNGEE. The full variable domain, in which reference TRBV9 and TRBJ2-5 provide the parts outside the CDR3, is DSGVTQTPKHLITATGQRVTLRCSPRSGDLSVYWYQQSLDQGLQFLIQYYNGEERAKGNILERFSAQQFPDLHSELNLSSLELGDSALYFCASSAPGGRNEQYFGPGTRLLVL.

V gene TRBV20-1 combines with J gene TRBJ2-7, with D possibly being TRBD1 (6 bases). Germline-derived CDR1 and CDR2 are DFQATT and SNEGSKA (reference sequence). Deletions cut 6 bases from V and 3 bases from J, with 21 bases between. This CDR3 contains 15 residues. The CDR3 loop reads CSALRALTGSYEQYF. The CDR3 coding sequence is TGCAGTGCCCTAAGGGCGCTTACAGGGAGCTACGAGCAGTACTTC.

The chain joins TRBV18 to TRBJ1-4; 7 positions agree with TRBD1. J was trimmed by 10 bases and V by 1 base; bases with no gene match: 15. The CDR3 sequence is 17 residues long. Germline-derived CDR1 and CDR2 are KGHSH and LQKENI. The CDR3 loop is CASSPRWTGGGSRKLFF. DNA of the CDR3: TGTGCCAGCTCACCACGCTGGACAGGCGGTGGTTCGAGAAAACTGTTTTTT.

In its sample, this clonotype was seen a few times. In DNA form, the CDR3 reads TGCGCCAGCAGTTTCCCACCCGATGAGCAGTTCTTC. This translates into CASSFPPDEQFF. The genes are TRBV5-1 and TRBJ2-5; D remains unclear. The last part of the DNA fits TRBJ2-1 better; the J call may be wrong. Looked up from germline, CDR1 is SGHRS and CDR2 is YFSETQ. The CDR3 is 12 amino acids.

The table lists this clonotype with a few counts. The CDR3 sequence: CASSLPGAGQPQHF. Written as DNA, the CDR3 is TGTGCCAGCAGTTTACCAGGGGCGGGTCAGCCCCAGCATTTT. The chain combines TRBV27 with TRBJ1-5; D is perhaps TRBD1 (6 bases). Germline V gene lookup returns CDR1 MNHEY and CDR2 SMNVEV (reference sequence). V was pared by 2 bases and J by 6 bases, with 11 bases between. CDR3 length: 14 amino acids.

This chain links TRBV6-2 or TRBV6-3 with TRBJ2-1, with 10 bases identical to TRBD2. This CDR3 spans 17 amino acids. Germline V gives CDR1 MNHEY, CDR2 SVGEGT. With 5 bases clipped from V and 4 bases from J, the junction kept 11 bases outside the gene matches. The DNA of the CDR3 is TGTGCCAGCAGTGATTACCGAGCGGGGGGGTCGTACAATGAGCAGTTCTTC. This encodes CASSDYRAGGSYNEQFF.

This clonotype was picked up a small number of times. The chain recombines TRBV9 with TRBJ2-1; a weak D match, TRBD2 (5 bases). The germline CDR1 and CDR2 sequences are SGDLS and YYNGEE. Trimming removed 4 bases from V and 10 bases from J, with 18 bases in between. CDR3 length equals 14 residues. This CDR3 is CASSPPRAVGEQFF. The CDR3 DNA reads TGTGCCAGCAGCCCCCCGAGGGCTGTAGGGGAGCAGTTCTTC.

This clonotype was seen only a few times. This chain uses TRBV28 with TRBJ2-5; D uncertain. Germline V lookup: CDR1 MDHEN, CDR2 SYDVKM. The CDR3 is made up of 13 amino acids. Trimming removed 9 bases from V and 6 bases from J, with 17 bases in between. CDR3 loop: CASGPRLFQTQYF. In DNA form, the CDR3 reads TGTGCCAGTGGCCCCCGACTTTTTCAGACCCAGTACTTC.